What follows are 23 T cell receptor beta chains derived from one specimen sequenced in a study of beta chain features in type 1 diabetes. Investigators reverse transcribed all isolated RNA, so they sequenced expressed TCRB transcripts. Measured with immunoSEQ multiplex PCR; TCRdb has only the in-frame clones, and not every one. The sample includes 110,000 to 150,000 clones, over 8% of them seen just once. The sample taken for sequencing was central memory CD4+ T cells from blood. These receptors came from a woman in her thirties or forties in good health.

The genes are TRBV25-1 and TRBJ2-3; D is uncertain. V was pared by 1 base and J by 4 bases, with 9 bases between. CDR3 size: 14 residues. The germline CDR1 and CDR2 sequences are MGHDK and SYGVNS. CDR3 sequence reads: CASSEWQDPDTQYF. The CDR3 nucleotides are TGTGCCAGCAGTGAATGGCAGGATCCAGATACGCAGTATTTT.

J is TRBJ1-6 and V is TRBV6-5; no clear D gene. Germline V gene data show CDR1 as MNHEY and CDR2 as SVGAGI. The CDR3 contains 12 residues. V was cut by 2 bases and J by 10 bases, with 6 bases left in between. CDR3 region: CASSYERSPLHF. The CDR3 DNA reads TGTGCCAGCAGTTACGAGCGGTCACCCCTCCACTTT.

The DNA of the CDR3 is TGTGCCCACATGGAGGGGATGACGGATACGCAGTATTTT. Translated: CAHMEGMTDTQYF. The chain carries TRBV2 and TRBJ2-3, with D perhaps TRBD2 (6 bases). The CDR3 has 13 residues. Trimming shortened V by 11 bases and J by 6 bases, and 18 bases separated the two germline ends. Germline-derived CDR1 and CDR2 are SNHLY and FYNNEI.

Only a few counts were recorded for this clone. Other DNA sequences in this sample translate to the same CDR3. The CDR3 reads CASSLGLAGEGEQFF. Written as DNA, the CDR3 is TGTGCCAGCAGTCTAGGACTAGCGGGGGAGGGTGAGCAGTTCTTC. The chain combines TRBV2 with TRBJ2-1; 13 bases line up with TRBD2. This CDR3 has 15 amino acids. Per germline, CDR1 SNHLY and CDR2 FYNNEI. Trimming at V came to 5 bases and at J to 9 bases, leaving 7 bases not matched to a gene.

This clone was counted between two and nine times. The chain joins TRBV7-2 to TRBJ2-5, with D perhaps TRBD2 (8 bases). CDR3 length equals 16 residues. Looked up from germline, CDR1 is SGHTA and CDR2 is FQGNSA. The V end lost 1 base, the J end lost 9 bases, and 21 bases lay between the germline ends. The CDR3 loop reads CASSLDIERGQGAQYF. In DNA form, the CDR3 reads TGTGCCAGCAGCTTAGATATTGAGCGGGGGCAGGGGGCCCAGTACTTC.

This clone was seen only a few times. This rearrangement joins TRBV12-5 to TRBJ1-1; 8 nucleotides align to TRBD1. Germline-derived CDR1 and CDR2 are LGHNT and FRNRAP. The ends lost 4 bases at V and 11 bases at J; junction bases unmatched: 6. This CDR3 spans 12 amino acids. CDR3 nucleotides: TGTGCTAGTGGTTCCCCAGGGGGCAGGGCTTTCTTT. This sequence encodes CASGSPGGRAFF.

The chain carries TRBV11-2 and TRBJ2-7, with D possibly being TRBD1 (6 bases). Trimming took 4 bases from V and 0 from J, leaving 19 bases between them. The CDR3 totals 17 residues. Germline loops: CDR1 SGHAT, CDR2 FQNNGV. CDR3 DNA: TGTGCCAGCAGCTCCTGGCCCAGGGGAAGGAGCTCCTACGAGCAGTACTTC. The encoded protein is CASSSWPRGRSSYEQYF.

The rearrangement uses TRBV12-5 and TRBJ1-1, with TRBD1 matching 8 bases. The CDR3 runs to 17 residues. Germline V CDR1 and CDR2: LGHNT, FRNRAP. V lost 4 bases, J lost 0 bases, and 10 bases stayed unmatched. CDR3 sequence reads: CASGSPPGGPMNTEAFF. CDR3 nucleotides: TGTGCTAGTGGTTCACCCCCAGGGGGCCCGATGAACACTGAAGCTTTCTTT. The full variable domain, its missing parts supplied by reference TRBV12-5 and TRBJ1-1, is DARVTQTPRHKVTEMGQEVTMRCQPILGHNTVFWYRQTMMQGLELLAYFRNRAPLDDSGMPKDRFSAEMPDATLATLKIQPSEPRDSAVYFCASGSPPGGPMNTEAFFGQGTRLTVV.

This clone was observed a few times. The rearrangement links TRBV28 to TRBJ1-5; D not certain. Germline V gene lookup returns CDR1 MDHEN and CDR2 SYDVKM. Trimming took off 3 bases at V and 5 bases at J, with 14 bases between the two ends. The CDR3 length is 15 residues. The CDR3 loop reads CASSLVPMRDQPQHF. The CDR3 DNA follows: TGTGCCAGCAGTTTGGTCCCGATGAGGGATCAGCCCCAGCATTTT.

This clone was counted between two and nine times. Within the sample, other DNA sequences also encode this same CDR3. The chain combines TRBV7-2 with TRBJ1-5; D remains ambiguous. Trimming took 1 base from V and 5 from J, leaving 6 bases between them. Germline lookup yields CDR1 SGHTA and CDR2 FQGNSA. CDR3 length: 13 residues. In DNA, the CDR3 is TGTGCCAGCAGCTTAGGACACGATCAGCCCCAGCATTTT. Translating it yields CASSLGHDQPQHF.

This chain joins TRBV7-2 and TRBJ2-7, with TRBD2 as a possible D gene (6 bases). This CDR3 is built from 15 residues. Per the germline V gene, CDR1 is SGHTA and CDR2 is FQGNSA. V was cut by 0 bases and J by 0 bases, with 9 bases left in between. CDR3 sequence: CASSLAGSPSYEQYF. CDR3 DNA: TGTGCCAGCAGCTTAGCCGGGAGCCCCTCCTACGAGCAGTACTTC.

This clone was detected a few times. This sequence joins TRBV4-2 and TRBJ2-3; D gene ambiguous. The CDR3 is 13 residues long. With 0 bases removed from V and 6 bases from J, the gap between germline ends came to 7 bases. Germline CDR1 reads LGHNA; CDR2 reads YNFKEQ. Here the CDR3 reads CASSQDPGDTQYF. CDR3 in DNA: TGTGCCAGCAGCCAAGATCCCGGTGATACGCAGTATTTT.

The V gene is TRBV7-9, the J gene TRBJ1-2; perhaps TRBD1 as D (5 bases). The CDR3 consists of 12 residues. Looked up from germline, CDR1 is SEHNR and CDR2 is FQNEAQ (reference sequence). The germline V and J ends were trimmed by 1 base and 8 bases, with 8 bases remaining between them. This CDR3 is CASSLGQGGYTF. The CDR3 DNA sequence: TGTGCCAGCAGCTTAGGCCAGGGAGGCTACACCTTC. Complete variable domain (other parts from reference TRBV7-9 and TRBJ1-2): DTGVSQNPRHKITKRGQNVTFRCDPISEHNRLYWYRQTLGQGPEFLTYFQNEAQLEKSRLLSDRFSAERPKGSFSTLEIQRTEQGDSAMYLCASSLGQGGYTFGSGTRLTVV.

This chain links TRBV7-9 with TRBJ2-5; possible D gene TRBD2, 5 bases. CDR1 is SEHNR and CDR2 is FQNEAQ in the germline V gene (reference sequence). V was cut by 5 bases and J by 5 bases, with 21 bases left in between. The CDR3 extends over 16 amino acids. This CDR3 reads CASSVGGLGFSETQYF. The CDR3 nucleotides read TGTGCCAGCAGCGTCGGCGGACTGGGCTTTTCTGAGACCCAGTACTTC.

This clone came up a few times. CDR3 in amino acids: CASSSGGGEETQYF. The CDR3 DNA reads TGCGCCAGCAGCTCGGGGGGAGGGGAAGAGACCCAGTACTTC. This chain connects TRBV5-1 to TRBJ2-5; TRBD2 matches at 7 bases. The ends lost 3 bases at V and 3 bases at J; junction bases unmatched: 5. Per the germline V gene, CDR1 is SGHRS and CDR2 is YFSETQ. The CDR3 has 14 amino acids.

The chain couples TRBV2 to TRBJ1-1; a possible D gene is TRBD1 (6 bases). Germline CDR1 SNHLY, CDR2 FYNNEI. Trimming took 1 base from V and 10 from J, leaving 16 bases between them. This CDR3 is built from 14 residues. Here the CDR3 reads CASSEGGQGVGAFF. The CDR3 nucleotides read TGTGCCAGCAGTGAAGGGGGGCAGGGAGTAGGAGCTTTCTTT.

This clone was seen many times. An end of the junction does not agree with germline; a read error may underlie this. The chain is built from TRBV11-2 and TRBJ2-5; 7 nucleotides match TRBD2. From germline, CDR1 is SGHAT and CDR2 FQNNGV. The CDR3 contains 16 residues. DNA for the CDR3: TGTGCCAGCACCTTACGTGGAGCGGGGCTCCAAGAGACCCAGTACTTC. Residues: CASTLRGAGLQETQYF.

The genes are TRBV5-1 and TRBJ2-5; 9 bases map to TRBD2. The V gene's germline CDR1 is SGHRS and CDR2 YFSETQ. Trimming cost V 5 bases and J 2 bases; bases outside gene matches: 7. The CDR3 totals 15 residues. The CDR3 region is CASREISGGQETQYF. The CDR3, as DNA: TGCGCCAGCAGAGAGATTAGCGGGGGACAAGAGACCCAGTACTTC.

The sample holds a few counts of this clone. This sequence joins TRBV6-5 and TRBJ1-6; maybe TRBD1 (6 bases). This CDR3 spans 14 amino acids. The germline V gene has CDR1 MNHEY and CDR2 SVGAGI. The V gene lost 6 bases and the J gene lost 7 bases, with 13 bases spanning the gap. The CDR3 DNA is TGTGCCAGCAGCACGGGGGGCGGGAATTCACCCCTCCACTTT. Amino acid sequence: CASSTGGGNSPLHF.

This clone was counted a few times. The V gene is TRBV18, the J gene TRBJ2-1; TRBD2 matches 9 bases. The CDR3 contains 16 residues. The junction had 6 bases not matched to a gene; V was cut back by 3 bases and J by 3 bases. Per germline, CDR1 KGHSH and CDR2 LQKENI. As DNA, the CDR3 is TGTGCCAGCTCACCCCAAGCGGGGGGAAACTACAATGAGCAGTTCTTC. Protein: CASSPQAGGNYNEQFF. Looking up the rest from reference TRBV18 and TRBJ2-1 gives the full variable domain: NAGVMQNPRHLVRRRGQEARLRCSPMKGHSHVYWYRQLPEEGLKFMVYLQKENIIDESGMPKERFSAEFPKEGPSILRIQQVVRGDSAAYFCASSPQAGGNYNEQFFGPGTRLTVL.

Only a few counts were recorded for this clone. The J gene is TRBJ2-5, the V gene TRBV18; no clear D. The ends were cut back, 6 bases at V and 5 bases at J, with 22 bases in the middle. CDR3 length: 16 residues. CDR1 is KGHSH and CDR2 is LQKENI in the germline V gene. CDR3 in DNA: TGTGCCAGCTCGCTGTTCCGGGTCAACCCTCGGGAGACCCAGTACTTC. Translation: CASSLFRVNPRETQYF.

This clone was seen only a few times. V is TRBV29-1 and J is TRBJ1-4; TRBD1 aligns across 10 bases. Losses at the gene ends were 6 bases for V and 1 base for J; bases not matched to a gene: 8. The CDR3 has 16 amino acids. Germline CDR1 SQVTM, CDR2 ANQGSEA. The CDR3 coding sequence is TGCAGCGTCTGGACAGGGGGTCGGGAAACTAATGAAAAACTGTTTTTT. Translated, it gives CSVWTGGRETNEKLFF.

V and J are TRBV5-1 and TRBJ2-4; 12 nucleotides line up with TRBD1. V shed 4 bases and J 9 bases; nucleotides not matched to a gene: 5. Germline V lookup: CDR1 SGHRS, CDR2 YFSETQ. The length of the CDR3 is 14 residues. The CDR3 sequence: CASSEGQGASIQYF. CDR3 bases: TGCGCCAGCAGCGAGGGACAGGGGGCGAGCATTCAGTACTTC. Full variable domain (outside the CDR3, taken from reference TRBV5-1 and TRBJ2-4): KAGVTQTPRYLIKTRGQQVTLSCSPISGHRSVSWYQQTPGQGLQFLFEYFSETQRNKGNFPGRFSGRQFSNSRSEMNVSTLELGDSALYLCASSEGQGASIQYFGAGTRLSVL.